One T cell receptor (beta chain) is described in this entry. This CDR3 comprises 13 residues. The V end was cut by 0 bases, the J end by 5 bases, with 7 bases between. Germline-derived CDR1 and CDR2 are KGHSH and LQKENI. This record belongs to a study of shared clonotypes between healthy human individuals. TCRdb's copy holds only in-frame clones and misses some; the assay was immunoSEQ multiplex PCR. The data show 950,000 to 1,100,000 clones, about 77% seen once. Source material: memory CD4+ T cells sorted from blood. Sample subset: CD45RA-negative fraction. The clonotype originates from a man younger than 30 in good health. V and J are TRBV18 and TRBJ2-5; D possibly corresponds to TRBD2 (5 bases). CDR3 coding DNA: TGTGCCAGCTCACCACCGAGGGTGGAGACCCAGTACTTC. Translation gives CASSPPRVETQYF. Together with reference TRBV18 and TRBJ2-5, the CDR3 gives the full variable domain: NAGVMQNPRHLVRRRGQEARLRCSPMKGHSHVYWYRQLPEEGLKFMVYLQKENIIDESGMPKERFSAEFPKEGPSILRIQQVVRGDSAAYFCASSPPRVETQYFGPGTRLLVL.